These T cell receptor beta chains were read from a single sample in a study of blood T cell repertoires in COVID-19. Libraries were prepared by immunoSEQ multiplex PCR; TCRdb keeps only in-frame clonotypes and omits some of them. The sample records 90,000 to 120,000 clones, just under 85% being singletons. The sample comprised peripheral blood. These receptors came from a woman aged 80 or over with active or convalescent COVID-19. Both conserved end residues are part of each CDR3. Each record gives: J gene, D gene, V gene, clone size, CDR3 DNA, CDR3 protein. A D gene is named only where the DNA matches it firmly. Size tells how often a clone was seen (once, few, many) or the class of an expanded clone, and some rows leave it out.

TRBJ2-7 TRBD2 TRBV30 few TGTGCCTGGAGAGCGGGAACCTACGAGCAGTACTTC CAWRAGTYEQYF
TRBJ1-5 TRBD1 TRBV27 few TGTGCCAGCAGTTTGGGCCAAGGGGGCTATGGGAAAAATCAGCCCCAGCATTTT CASSLGQGGYGKNQPQHF
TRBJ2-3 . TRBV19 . TGTGCCAGTATAGGCGCAGGGTTTGGCACAGATACGCAGTATTTT CASIGAGFGTDTQYF
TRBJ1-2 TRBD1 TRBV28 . TGTGCCACTACGACAGGGAGCTATGGCTACACCTTC CATTTGSYGYTF
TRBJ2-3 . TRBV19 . TGTGCCAGTAGTATACAATCGCGGCAATTCACAGATACGCAGTATTTT CASSIQSRQFTDTQYF
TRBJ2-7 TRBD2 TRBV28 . TGTGCCAGCAGTCCCCGGACTAGCGGGCTCTCCTACGAGCAGTACTTC CASSPRTSGLSYEQYF
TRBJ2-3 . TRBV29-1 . TGCAGCGTTGAAGATCCTGAGGGTGCGACAGATACGCAGTATTTT CSVEDPEGATDTQYF
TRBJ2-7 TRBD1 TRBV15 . TGTGCCACCAGCAGAGCAGGTCTTCCGGGACAGGGTACCTACGAGCAGTACTTC CATSRAGLPGQGTYEQYF
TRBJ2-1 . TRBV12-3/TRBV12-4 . TGTGCCAGCAGCCAGTACAATGAGCAGTTCTTC CASSQYNEQFF
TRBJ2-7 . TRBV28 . TGTGCCAGCAGCACTATATATTACATCTACGAGCAGTACTTC CASSTIYYIYEQYF
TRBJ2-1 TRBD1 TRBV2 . TGTGCCAGCAGTAGAGACAGGGGCTCCTACAATGAGCAGTTCTTC CASSRDRGSYNEQFF
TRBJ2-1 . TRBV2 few TGTGCCAGCATTGCCCGACAGAATTACAATGAGCAGTTCTTC CASIARQNYNEQFF
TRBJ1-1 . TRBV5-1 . TGCGCCAGCAGCTTGAGCCAGGTTAGTCCTGAAGCTTTCTTT CASSLSQVSPEAFF
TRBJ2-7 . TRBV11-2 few TGTGCCAGCAGCTTAGATCCAGGTTTCTCCGAGCAGTACTTC CASSLDPGFSEQYF
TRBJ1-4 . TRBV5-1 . TGCGCCAGCAGCGCCACAGGGTCAACTAATGAAAAACTGTTTTTT CASSATGSTNEKLFF
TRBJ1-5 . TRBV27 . TGTGCCAGCAGTAAACTACTTCAGCCCCAGCATTTT CASSKLLQPQHF
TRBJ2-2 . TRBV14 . TGTGCCAGCAGCCAGAACAGAGGGACCGGGGAGCTGTTTTTT CASSQNRGTGELFF